This T cell receptor beta chain was sequenced in a study of cytomegalovirus exposure and HLA in healthy donors. Across the whole study: HLA-typed donors were the source of roughly 85 million unique TCRs held in an early data release.

General study findings and limits: Later analysis placed DRB1 highest and HLA-C lowest in TCR association rates, which differed by HLA locus. When analyzed later, a missense DCLRE1C variant was found to be linked to TCR beta V- and J-gene trimming.

Use of 60 Vbeta and 13 Jbeta primers characterized the PCR. This table comes from immunoSEQ multiplex PCR, and its TCRdb copy is limited to in-frame clones, with some not included. Among some 140,000 clones, 60% to 85% were seen once, and the ten largest hold 1.2% to 1.5%. Concerning this clone: Antigen: not known.

The CDR3 runs to 14 residues. The trim removed 5 bases at V and 4 bases at J, leaving 7 bases unmatched. The germline V gene encodes CDR1 SGHDT and CDR2 YYEEEE. V is TRBV5-6 and J is TRBJ1-2; 8 bases line up with TRBD1. The clonotype was recovered from a woman between 35 and 50 years old in good health and CMV-seronegative. The sequenced sample was PBMCs. CDR3 in amino acids: CASSLRGLIYGYTF. The DNA for the CDR3 is TGTGCCAGCAGTCTCAGGGGGCTTATCTATGGCTACACCTTC.